These T cell receptor beta chains were read from a single sample in a study of graft-versus-host responses after intestinal transplantation. Sequencing was performed with immunoSEQ multiplex PCR; in TCRdb, only in-frame clones are kept and a portion is missing. Of 65,000 to 90,000 clones in the sample, 85% to 95% were seen once. Their antigen targets remain unknown. The sequencing used unstimulated CD8+ T cells sorted from spleen or lymph node cells, collected before transplant. Receptors originate from a human donor who was the organ donor for an intestinal transplant. Each CDR3 is given with its conserved first and last residue. Fields, in order: D gene, V gene, J gene, CDR3 DNA, CDR3 protein. D genes are given only for firm matches.

>.|TRBV27|TRBJ1-4
TGTGCCAGCAGCGGCTGGGGGGGTAATGAAAAACTGTTTTTT
CASSGWGGNEKLFF
>.|TRBV12-2|TRBJ1-1
TGTGCAAGTCGCCCCCAGGGGGGCCCGAACACTGAAGCTTTCTTT
CASRPQGGPNTEAFF
>.|TRBV4-1|TRBJ2-7
TGCGCCAGCAGCCCCCAGGGGGGCCCCTACGAGCAGTACTTC
CASSPQGGPYEQYF
>.|TRBV27|TRBJ2-7
TGTGCCAGCAGTTCCCAGGGAAACGAGCAGTACTTC
CASSSQGNEQYF
>TRBD1|TRBV19|TRBJ2-2
TGTGCCAGTACCCGGACAGGGGCGGGCGGGGAGCTGTTTTTT
CASTRTGAGGELFF
>.|TRBV19|TRBJ1-5
TGTGCCAGTAGTCCCGACGGGATTCAGCCCCAGCATTTT
CASSPDGIQPQHF
>.|TRBV7-9|TRBJ1-1
TGTGCCAGCAGCTCGGGGCGGACAGCGAACACTGAAGCTTTCTTT
CASSSGRTANTEAFF
>TRBD2|TRBV9|TRBJ2-1
TGTGCCAGCAGCGTAGGCTTAGTCAGCGGGGGGAACAATGAGCAGTTCTTC
CASSVGLVSGGNNEQFF
>.|TRBV6-1|TRBJ2-2
TGTGCCAGCAGGACAGATCTTACCGGGGAGCTGTTTTTT
CASRTDLTGELFF
>.|TRBV29-1|TRBJ1-5
TGCAGCGTTGAACTAGCTGGCAATCAGCCCCAGCATTTT
CSVELAGNQPQHF
>.|TRBV19|TRBJ2-7
TGTGCCAGTAGTATAGATTACAGGCGGAAAGTCTACGAGCAGTACTTC
CASSIDYRRKVYEQYF
>TRBD1|TRBV19|TRBJ2-3
TGTGCCAGTACCCACAGGGGGCGCTGGGAAGATACGCAGTATTTT
CASTHRGRWEDTQYF
>.|TRBV10-2|TRBJ1-6
TGCGCCAGCAGTGACCCGGATGAGGCTAGGGGTTCACCCCTCCACTTT
CASSDPDEARGSPLHF
>TRBD2|TRBV27|TRBJ2-3
TGTGCCAGCAGTTTATGGACTAGCGCAGATACGCAGTATTTT
CASSLWTSADTQYF